Included here is one TCR beta chain sequence, with context. Its antigen is still unknown. This clone may be a read error of a much larger clone one base away. At the junction V is shortened by 5 bases and J by 1 base, with 8 bases in between. CDR1 is given as PRHDT and CDR2 as FYEKMQ, both from the germline V gene (reference sequence). Reading from cysteine to phenylalanine, the CDR3 counts 13 amino acids. The sequence is cut down to CDR3 DNA, 39 bases in frame from base 1. The data were taken from a study of shared clonotypes between healthy human individuals (dated by TCRdb to 2020 to 2021). Concerning the study at large: The cohort comprised a couple of women and a few men aged 18 to 49 years. To increase sequencing depth and limit assay-specific biases, TCR repertoire library preparation and sequencing were carried out by different laboratories using diverse techniques. The study deeply sequenced blood TCR repertoires of five healthy adults to estimate repertoire size and the extent of clonotype sharing between individuals. For each donor, CD4 naive and CD4 memory were each run on three plates, CD8 naive on two plates, and CD8 memory on one plate. Per donor, leukapheresis produced somewhere between about 0.8 and 9.5 billion PBMCs.

Healthy HIV-negative adults with no recently reported acute infections or vaccinations were included as donors. All donors were Caucasian adults living in Nashville, Tennessee, USA. CD8 memory samples consisted of magnetically selected CD45RO+ cells combined with CCR7-negative CD45RA+ effector memory (TemRA) cells. Blood was collected by leukapheresis, and PBMCs were isolated by Ficoll-Histopaque density gradient centrifugation and then cryopreserved in liquid nitrogen vapor phase. Analytical flow cytometry was used to check the purity and quantity of every magnetically sorted T cell population. Genomic DNA was isolated from every sorted fraction and measured by UV absorbance on a Nanodrop 2000c. Overall study outcomes, separate from this receptor: Compared with non-shared clonotypes, clonotypes shared by all four sorted-subset donors had higher generation probabilities. Estimated clonotype richness was generally larger for naive than for memory subsets. Pairwise subsampling indicated that sequencing depth was expected to affect the degree of clonotype sharing among donors. Sampling was restricted to blood, and TCR repertoires in tissues likely differ from the TCR repertoires found in blood. Even with the large sequencing depth, rarefaction of the sorted-subset datasets indicated that sequencing was incomplete. Sharing across a few donors was observed for 4.5% to 6.5% of naive CD4, 3.5% of naive CD8, about 2.5% of memory CD4, and less than 0.45% of memory CD8 clonotypes. The small number of donors limited the genetic and exposure-history diversity represented.

TCR CDR3 regions were amplified from genomic DNA by multiplex PCR using the deep immunoSEQ assay. Genomic DNA extracted from each cell subset was distributed evenly over all wells of several immunoSEQ 96-well plates, and each plate served as one replicate. For sorted subsets, roughly 200 ng of genomic DNA, equivalent to 30,000 or so T cell genomes, went into each replicate PCR. Purified libraries were quantified with a Qubit 3.0 fluorometer, sized on a Bioanalyzer 2100, and re-quantified with the KAPA Library Quantification kit. A separate single-read 150-cycle Illumina NextSeq 550 flow cell was used to sequence each immunoSEQ 96-well plate. As for the original processing: Because the immunoSEQ output included only junctional sequences and no quality scores, the filtering could not be the same as the filtering used for full-length reads. Sequences were annotated with PyIR, a Python wrapper for IgBLAST v1.9, using IMGT germline references to assign V/J genes and CDR3. Reads were removed for weak V/J assignments (E-value above 1e-6), missing CDR3, stop codons, out-of-frame junctions, or ambiguous translated residues. V3J clonotypes were defined as sequences sharing the same inferred V gene, J gene, and CDR3 amino acid sequence. The percentage overlap between two repertoires was calculated by dividing the number of shared unique clonotypes by the size of the smaller repertoire. Richness of each repertoire was evaluated using RTK rarefaction, the Chao1 estimator, and Recon v2.1 estimates of unobserved clonotypes. Generation probabilities were computed with OLGA for all TCRbeta clonotypes obtained by the gDNA method from four donors. Held by TCRdb, this immuneACCESS table contains in-frame sequences only and omits some clones. Under half of the omission traces to an unresolved V gene where checked; the cause of the rest is unknown. Clonal size and the V and J genes are those of that table, whereas D and trimming came from the DNA. This sample holds some 700,000 clones; 90% were observed only once. The leading ten clones occupy around a third of the sample.

The specimen was memory CD8+ T cells from PBMCs. The sample's cell subset or site label is to be understood as: CD45RO+ cells pooled with CCR7-negative TemRA cells. This chain joins TRBV13 to TRBJ1-1; the D region possibly corresponds to TRBD1 (5 bases align). The clonotype comes from a man aged 18 to 30 in good health. Some clones in this sample may be carry-over from other donors' samples. For the CDR3, the sequence is CASSQGRNTEAFF. The bases are TGTGCCAGCAGCCAGGGACGGAACACTGAAGCTTTCTTT.